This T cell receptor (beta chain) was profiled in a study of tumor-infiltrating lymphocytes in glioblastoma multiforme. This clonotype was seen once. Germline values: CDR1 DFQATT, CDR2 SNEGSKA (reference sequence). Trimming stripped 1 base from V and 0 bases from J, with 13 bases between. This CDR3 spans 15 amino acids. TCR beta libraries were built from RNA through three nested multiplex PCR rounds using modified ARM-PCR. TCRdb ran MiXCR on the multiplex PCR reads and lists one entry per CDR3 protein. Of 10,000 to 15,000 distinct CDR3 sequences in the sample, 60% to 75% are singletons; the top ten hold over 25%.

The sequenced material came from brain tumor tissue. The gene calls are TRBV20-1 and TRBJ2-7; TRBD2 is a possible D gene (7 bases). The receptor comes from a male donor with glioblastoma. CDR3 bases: TGCAGTGCTAGAGGGGGGGGCGTGGACTCCTACGAGCAGTACTTC. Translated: CSARGGGVDSYEQYF.